One sample yielded the 8 T cell receptor beta chains listed below, sequenced in a study of cytomegalovirus exposure and HLA in healthy donors. Primers included in the PCR were 60 Vbeta and 13 Jbeta primers. Sequencing was performed with immunoSEQ multiplex PCR; in TCRdb, only in-frame clones are kept and a portion is missing. The sample records approximately 93,000 clones, about 81% being singletons. Sequenced input: PBMCs. The receptors were sampled from a woman between 40 and 50 years old in good health and CMV-seronegative.

The chain uses TRBV30 and TRBJ2-6; tentatively, D is TRBD2 (5 bases). V was clipped by 0 bases and J by 3 bases, with 15 bases between them. Germline V gene data show CDR1 as GTSNPN and CDR2 as SVGIG (reference sequence). This CDR3 spans 17 amino acids. The CDR3 here is CAWSVLGRAFGANVLTF. The CDR3 DNA sequence: TGTGCCTGGAGTGTACTAGGAAGGGCCTTTGGGGCCAACGTCCTGACTTTC. The whole variable domain, remainder taken from reference TRBV30 and TRBJ2-6, is SQTIHQWPATLVQPVGSPLSLECTVEGTSNPNLYWYRQAAGRGLQLLFYSVGIGQISSEVPQNLSASRPQDRQFILSSKKLLLSDSGFYLCAWSVLGRAFGANVLTFGAGSRLTVL.

The V gene is TRBV7-2, the J gene TRBJ2-7; 7 bases are a match to TRBD2. Germline V gene lookup returns CDR1 SGHTA and CDR2 FQGNSA. The CDR3 runs 14 residues. The V gene end was trimmed by 5 bases and the J gene end by 4 bases; junction bases not matched to a gene: 8. This CDR3 is CASSRDGGVYEQYF. The CDR3 DNA follows: TGTGCCAGCAGCCGCGATGGGGGGGTGTACGAGCAGTACTTC. Full variable domain (remainder filled in from reference TRBV7-2 and TRBJ2-7): GAGVSQSPSNKVTEKGKDVELRCDPISGHTALYWYRQSLGQGLEFLIYFQGNSAPDKSGLPSDRFSAERTGGSVSTLTIQRTQQEDSAVYLCASSRDGGVYEQYFGPGTRLTVT.

The genes are TRBV6-5 and TRBJ2-4; D may be TRBD1 (5 bases). Trimming left V 2 bases short and J 6 bases short, with 14 bases between. CDR3 length: 15 amino acids. Germline CDR1 is MNHEY and CDR2 is SVGAGI. CDR3 protein: CASSYGGQGLNIQYF. CDR3 in DNA: TGTGCCAGCAGTTACGGTGGGCAGGGTCTAAACATTCAGTACTTC.

This chain links TRBV5-1 with TRBJ2-1; D is undetermined. This CDR3 is built from 15 residues. CDR1 and CDR2 from the germline V gene are SGHRS and YFSETQ. Between the trimmed V and J ends, which lost 0 bases and 2 bases, there was a span of 9 bases. The CDR3 DNA reads as TGCGCCAGCAGCTTGGACGGAGTTCCCTACAATGAGCAGTTCTTC. Its translation is CASSLDGVPYNEQFF.

V gene TRBV27 combines with J gene TRBJ1-5; D is possibly TRBD1 (5 bases). The CDR3 runs to 15 residues. The V gene lost 2 bases and the J gene lost 2 bases, with 10 bases spanning the gap. Germline CDR1 is MNHEY and CDR2 is SMNVEV (reference sequence). Written as DNA, the CDR3 is TGTGCCAGCAGTTTAGGGGGGAATGGCAATCAGCCCCAGCATTTT. Translated: CASSLGGNGNQPQHF.

The chain combines TRBV6-4 with TRBJ1-3; weak D call: TRBD1 (5 bases). Germline values: CDR1 MRHNA, CDR2 SNTAGT. The V and J ends lost 6 bases and 5 bases respectively, with 11 bases between them. CDR3 size: 13 residues. CDR3 sequence (DNA): TGTGCCAGCAGGGCGGGGCGGAGAAACACCATATATTTT. This encodes CASRAGRRNTIYF.

The chain links TRBV5-4 to TRBJ2-7; 10 bases are a match to TRBD2. Trimming at V came to 7 bases and at J to 1 base, leaving 8 bases not matched to a gene. The CDR3 runs to 15 residues. Germline V gives CDR1 SGHNT, CDR2 YYREEE (reference sequence). CDR3 in amino acids: CASSQGLAVSYEQYF. CDR3 nucleotide sequence: TGTGCCAGCTCCCAAGGACTAGCGGTATCCTACGAGCAGTACTTC.

J is TRBJ2-1 and V is TRBV19; 11 bases are shared with TRBD2. The germline gives CDR1 LNHDA, CDR2 SQIVND (reference sequence). The CDR3 consists of 13 residues. Trimming removed 6 bases from V and 9 bases from J; junction bases left unmatched: 4. In nucleotides, the CDR3 is TGTGCCAGTAGCAGACTAGCGGGATCTGAGCAGTTCTTC. Protein: CASSRLAGSEQFF.